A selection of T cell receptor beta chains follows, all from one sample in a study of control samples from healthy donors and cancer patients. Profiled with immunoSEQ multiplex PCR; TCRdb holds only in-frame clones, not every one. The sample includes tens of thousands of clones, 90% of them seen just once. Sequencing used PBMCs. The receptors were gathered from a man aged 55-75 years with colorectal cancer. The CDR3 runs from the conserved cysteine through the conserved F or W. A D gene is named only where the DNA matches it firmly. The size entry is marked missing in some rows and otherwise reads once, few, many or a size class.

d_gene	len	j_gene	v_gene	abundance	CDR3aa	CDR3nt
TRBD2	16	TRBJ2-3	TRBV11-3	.	CASSLSGTTSTDTQYF	TGTGCCAGCAGCTTAAGTGGGACTACTAGCACAGATACGCAGTATTTT
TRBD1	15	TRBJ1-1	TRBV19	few	CASRITGTANTEAFF	TGTGCCAGTAGAATAACCGGGACAGCGAACACTGAAGCTTTCTTT
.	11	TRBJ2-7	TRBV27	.	CASREGYEQYF	TGTGCCAGCAGGGAGGGGTACGAGCAGTACTTC
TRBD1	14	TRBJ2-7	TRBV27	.	CASSPGQGMYEQYF	TGTGCCAGCAGTCCTGGACAGGGGATGTACGAGCAGTACTTC
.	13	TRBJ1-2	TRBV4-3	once	CASSQAVGYGYTF	TGCGCCAGCAGCCAAGCCGTAGGGTATGGCTACACCTTC
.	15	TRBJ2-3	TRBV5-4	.	CASSFDSGSTDTQYF	TGTGCCAGCAGCTTCGATAGCGGAAGCACAGATACGCAGTATTTT
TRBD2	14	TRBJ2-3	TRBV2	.	CASSVGGFTDTQYF	TGTGCCAGCAGTGTGGGAGGGTTCACAGATACGCAGTATTTT
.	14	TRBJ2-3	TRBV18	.	CASSLRQTEDTQYF	TGTGCCAGCTCGCTCCGACAGACGGAAGATACGCAGTATTTT
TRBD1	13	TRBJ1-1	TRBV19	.	CASRDRVNTEAFF	TGTGCCAGTAGGGACAGGGTGAACACTGAAGCTTTCTTT
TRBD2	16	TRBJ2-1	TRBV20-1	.	CSASPTSGGGYNEQFF	TGCAGTGCTAGTCCTACTAGCGGGGGGGGGTACAATGAGCAGTTCTTC
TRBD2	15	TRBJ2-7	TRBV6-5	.	CASSRRRGGPYEQYF	TGTGCCAGCAGTCGGCGACGGGGGGGCCCTTACGAGCAGTACTTC
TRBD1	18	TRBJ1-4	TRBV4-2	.	CASSPKTGNFASNEKLFF	TGTGCCAGCAGCCCCAAGACAGGGAACTTTGCATCTAATGAAAAACTGTTTTTT
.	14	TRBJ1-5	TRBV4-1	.	CASSQDHRYQPQHF	TGCGCCAGCAGCCAAGATCATCGATATCAGCCCCAGCATTTT
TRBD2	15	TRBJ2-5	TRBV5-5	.	CASSLAAGFQETQYF	TGTGCCAGCAGCTTGGCAGCGGGGTTCCAAGAGACCCAGTACTTC
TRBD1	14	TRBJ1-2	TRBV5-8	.	CASSPGTESAGYTF	TGTGCCAGCAGCCCCGGGACAGAAAGTGCTGGCTACACCTTC
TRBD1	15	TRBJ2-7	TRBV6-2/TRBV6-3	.	CASSYRDRGTYEQYF	TGTGCCAGCAGTTACCGGGACAGGGGGACCTACGAGCAGTACTTC
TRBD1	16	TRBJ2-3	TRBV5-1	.	CASSSTGTTSTDTQYF	TGCGCCAGCAGCTCGACAGGGACGACTAGCACAGATACGCAGTATTTT
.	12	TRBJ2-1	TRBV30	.	CAWSMGYNEQFF	TGTGCCTGGAGTATGGGGTACAATGAGCAGTTCTTC
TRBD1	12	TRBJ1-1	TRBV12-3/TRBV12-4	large	CASIYRGTEAFF	TGTGCCAGCATCTACAGGGGAACTGAAGCTTTCTTT
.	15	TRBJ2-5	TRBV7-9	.	CASSLSSGAGETQYF	TGTGCCAGCAGCTTATCGTCCGGGGCTGGAGAGACCCAGTACTTC
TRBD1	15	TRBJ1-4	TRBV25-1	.	CASSEYSGGWEKLFF	TGTGCCAGCAGTGAATATTCAGGGGGTTGGGAAAAACTGTTTTTT
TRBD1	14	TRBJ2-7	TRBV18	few	CASSPRDSSYEQYF	TGTGCCAGCTCACCCCGGGACAGCTCCTACGAGCAGTACTTC
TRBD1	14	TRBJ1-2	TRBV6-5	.	CASTRDSLSYGYTF	TGTGCCAGTACCCGGGACAGCCTAAGCTATGGCTACACCTTC
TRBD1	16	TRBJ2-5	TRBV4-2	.	CASSQTGGAGQETQYF	TGTGCCAGCAGCCAGACAGGGGGCGCGGGCCAAGAGACCCAGTACTTC
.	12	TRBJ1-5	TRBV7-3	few	CASSFSNQPQHF	TGTGCCAGCAGCTTTAGCAATCAGCCCCAGCATTTT
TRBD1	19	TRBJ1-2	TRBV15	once	CATSLNIRTGGESDYGYTF	TGTGCCACCAGCCTGAACATTAGGACAGGGGGGGAGTCTGACTATGGCTACACCTTC
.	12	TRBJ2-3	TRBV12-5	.	CASGGGTDTQYF	TGTGCTAGTGGTGGGGGTACCGATACGCAGTATTTT
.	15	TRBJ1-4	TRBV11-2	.	CASSLGLGGREKLFF	TGTGCCAGCAGCTTAGGACTCGGGGGAAGGGAAAAACTGTTTTTT
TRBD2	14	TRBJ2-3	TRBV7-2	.	CAVGGLAGTDTQYF	TGTGCCGTGGGAGGACTAGCGGGAACAGATACGCAGTATTTT
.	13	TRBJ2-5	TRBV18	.	CASSPTGQETQYF	TGTGCCAGCTCACCTACGGGGCAAGAGACCCAGTACTTC
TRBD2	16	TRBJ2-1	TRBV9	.	CASSNGLAGSYNEQFF	TGTGCCAGCAGCAACGGACTAGCGGGGTCCTACAATGAGCAGTTCTTC
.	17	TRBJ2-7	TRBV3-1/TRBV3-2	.	CASSQIGQGGDSYEQYF	TGTGCCAGCAGCCAAATTGGACAGGGAGGGGACTCCTACGAGCAGTACTTC
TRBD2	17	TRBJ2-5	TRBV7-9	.	CASSPPLERGVRETQYF	TGTGCCAGCAGCCCCCCTCTGGAGCGGGGGGTGCGAGAGACCCAGTACTTC
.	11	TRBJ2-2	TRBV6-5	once	CASRTGRELFF	TGTGCCAGTAGGACGGGAAGGGAGCTGTTTTTT
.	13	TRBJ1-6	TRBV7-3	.	CASSHTGNSPLHF	TGTGCCAGCAGTCATACAGGGAATTCACCCCTCCACTTT
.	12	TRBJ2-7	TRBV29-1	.	CSVAGAGYEQYF	TGCAGCGTTGCAGGGGCGGGCTACGAGCAGTACTTC
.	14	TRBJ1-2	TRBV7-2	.	CASSLLGAIYGYTF	TGTGCCAGCAGCTTATTAGGAGCCATCTATGGCTACACCTTC
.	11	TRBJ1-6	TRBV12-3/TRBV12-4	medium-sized	CASSYREALHF	TGTGCCAGCAGTTACAGGGAAGCCCTCCACTTT
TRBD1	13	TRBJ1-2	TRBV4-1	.	CASSQDRVSGYTF	TGCGCCAGCAGCCAGGACAGGGTGAGCGGCTACACCTTC
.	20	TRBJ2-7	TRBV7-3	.	CASSPRLRGLGPRRSYEQYF	TGTGCCAGCAGCCCGCGCCTTAGGGGTCTGGGCCCTCGTCGTTCCTACGAGCAGTACTTC
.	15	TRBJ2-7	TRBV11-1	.	CASSPEGGIRGEQYF	TGCGCCAGCAGCCCCGAGGGGGGAATCCGAGGGGAGCAGTACTTC
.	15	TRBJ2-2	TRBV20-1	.	CSASHRGVNTGELFF	TGCAGTGCTAGTCATCGCGGGGTAAACACCGGGGAGCTGTTTTTT
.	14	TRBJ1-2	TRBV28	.	CAGGRGGSPYGYTF	TGTGCCGGCGGCCGGGGGGGCAGCCCCTATGGCTACACCTTC
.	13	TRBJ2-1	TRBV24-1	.	CATSDLGVGEQFF	TGTGCCACCAGTGATCTGGGGGTCGGTGAGCAGTTCTTC
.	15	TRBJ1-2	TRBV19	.	CARQLLGGCYYGYTF	TGTGCCAGACAACTACTCGGGGGATGTTACTATGGCTACACCTTC
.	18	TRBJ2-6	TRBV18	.	CASSPGGAGGSGANVLTF	TGTGCCAGCTCACCAGGGGGGGCAGGAGGCTCTGGGGCCAACGTCCTGACTTTC
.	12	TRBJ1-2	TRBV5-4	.	CASSSGEYGYTF	TGTGCCAGCAGCTCCGGGGAGTATGGCTACACCTTC
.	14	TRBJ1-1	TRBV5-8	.	CASSLLMGHTEAFF	TGTGCCAGCAGCTTGCTGATGGGGCACACTGAAGCTTTCTTT
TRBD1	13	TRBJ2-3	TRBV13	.	CASSYTGGDTQYF	TGTGCCAGCAGCTACACAGGGGGAGATACGCAGTATTTT
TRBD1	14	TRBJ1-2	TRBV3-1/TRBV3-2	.	CASSLWSRGNGYTF	TGTGCCAGCAGCCTCTGGAGCAGGGGGAATGGCTACACCTTC
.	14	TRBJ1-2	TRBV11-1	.	CASSIVETNYGYTF	TGTGCCAGCAGCATCGTGGAAACTAACTATGGCTACACCTTC
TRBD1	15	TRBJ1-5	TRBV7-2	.	CASSLGTGPQQPQHF	TGTGCCAGCAGCTTAGGGACAGGGCCTCAACAGCCCCAGCATTTT
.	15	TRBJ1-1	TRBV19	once	CASSIEGGGNTEAFF	TGTGCCAGTAGTATAGAAGGAGGGGGAAACACTGAAGCTTTCTTT
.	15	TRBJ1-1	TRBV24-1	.	CATSDGTQGSTEAFF	TGTGCCACCAGTGATGGCACACAGGGAAGCACTGAAGCTTTCTTT
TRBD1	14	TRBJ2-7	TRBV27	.	CASSLLQGAGEQYF	TGTGCCAGCAGTTTACTACAGGGGGCAGGGGAGCAGTACTTC